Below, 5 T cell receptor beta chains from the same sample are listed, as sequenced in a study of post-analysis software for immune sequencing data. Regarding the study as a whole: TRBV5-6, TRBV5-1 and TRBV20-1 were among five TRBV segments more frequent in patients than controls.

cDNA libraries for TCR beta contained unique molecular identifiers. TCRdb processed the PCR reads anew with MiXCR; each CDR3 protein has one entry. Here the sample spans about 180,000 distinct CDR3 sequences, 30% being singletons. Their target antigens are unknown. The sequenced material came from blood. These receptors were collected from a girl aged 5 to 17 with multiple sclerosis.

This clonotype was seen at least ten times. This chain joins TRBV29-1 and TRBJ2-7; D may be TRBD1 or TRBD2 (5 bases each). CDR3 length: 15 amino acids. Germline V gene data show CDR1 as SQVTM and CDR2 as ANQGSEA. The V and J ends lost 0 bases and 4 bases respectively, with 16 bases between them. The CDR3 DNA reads TGCAGCGTTGAAGATCAGGGCGACCGAGGGTACGAGCAGTACTTC. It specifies CSVEDQGDRGYEQYF.

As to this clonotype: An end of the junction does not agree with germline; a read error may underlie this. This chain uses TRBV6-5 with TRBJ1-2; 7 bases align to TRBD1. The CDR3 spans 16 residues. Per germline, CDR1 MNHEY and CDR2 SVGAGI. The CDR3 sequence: CAGSYGGGGSNYGYTF. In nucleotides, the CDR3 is TGTGCCGGCAGTTACGGGGGAGGGGGCTCTAACTATGGCTACACCTTC.

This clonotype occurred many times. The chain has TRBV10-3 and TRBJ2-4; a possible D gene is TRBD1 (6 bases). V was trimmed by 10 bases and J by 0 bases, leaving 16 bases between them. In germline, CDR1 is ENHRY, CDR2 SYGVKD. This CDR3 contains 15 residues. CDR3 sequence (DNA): TGTGCCACCGGACAGTCCGCCCTAGCCAAAAACATTCAGTACTTC. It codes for CATGQSALAKNIQYF.

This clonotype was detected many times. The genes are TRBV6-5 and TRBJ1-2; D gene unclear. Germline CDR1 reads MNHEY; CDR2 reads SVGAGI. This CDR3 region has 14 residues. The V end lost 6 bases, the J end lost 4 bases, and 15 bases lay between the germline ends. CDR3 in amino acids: CASSQTVSRYGYTF. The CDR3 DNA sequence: TGTGCCAGCAGCCAAACTGTGTCCCGCTATGGCTACACCTTC.

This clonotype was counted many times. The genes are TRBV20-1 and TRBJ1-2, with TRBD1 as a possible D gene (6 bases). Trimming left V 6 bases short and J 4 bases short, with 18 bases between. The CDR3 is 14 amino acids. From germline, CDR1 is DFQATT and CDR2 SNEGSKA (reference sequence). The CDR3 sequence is CSAITGPIGYGYTF. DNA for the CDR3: TGCAGTGCCATAACAGGGCCCATCGGCTATGGCTACACCTTC.